This T cell receptor (beta chain) emerged from a study of cytomegalovirus exposure and HLA in healthy donors. Study-level findings and limits: Researchers reported in a later analysis that a missense DCLRE1C variant was tied to TCR beta V- and J-gene trimming.

This CDR3 has 17 amino acids. The V gene's germline CDR1 is SNHLY and CDR2 FYNNEI. The V and J ends lost 6 bases and 6 bases, in that order; junction bases with no gene match: 8. Use of 60 Vbeta and 13 Jbeta primers characterized the PCR. In the authors' workflow: The count from a later analysis was 60 million to 85 million unique TCR beta chains, about 10 million of them shared. Libraries were prepared by immunoSEQ multiplex PCR; TCRdb keeps only in-frame clonotypes and omits some of them. The D gene and trimming were derived from the DNA, and the V and J assignments and clone size from that table. Here the sample spans 95,000 to 150,000 clones, roughly 77% being singletons. Turning to this clone: Its cognate antigen is unknown.

The receptor comes from a woman aged 30 to 39 in good health and CMV-seronegative. The source material was PBMCs. The chain uses TRBV2 and TRBJ2-2; 15 bases map to TRBD2. The CDR3 DNA sequence: TGTGCCAGCAGCGGACTAGCGGGGGGGCTTGGTGCCGGGGAGCTGTTTTTT. Translating gives CASSGLAGGLGAGELFF. Together with reference TRBV2 and TRBJ2-2, the CDR3 gives the full variable domain: EPEVTQTPSHQVTQMGQEVILRCVPISNHLYFYWYRQILGQKVEFLVSFYNNEISEKSEIFDDQFSVERPDGSNFTLKIRSTKLEDSAMYFCASSGLAGGLGAGELFFGEGSRLTVL.